The clone carrying this T cell receptor (beta chain) turned up a few times. Antigen: not known. The data belong to a study of beta chain features in type 1 diabetes. Whole-study findings and limits: Among patients, naive, central memory and Treg TCRB repertoires appeared more similar than among healthy donors.

What was sequenced were expressed TCRB transcripts, since all of the isolated RNA had been reverse transcribed. Assay used: immunoSEQ multiplex PCR; TCRdb lists only in-frame clones, some missing. The sample lists 900,000 or so clones; roughly a sixth were seen once. The CDR3 extends over 13 amino acids. In germline, CDR1 is SGHVS, CDR2 FNYEAQ. The junction had 0 bases not matched to a gene; V was cut back by 1 base and J by 7 bases. Sequenced: naive CD4+ T cells from blood. This TCR was recovered from a woman between 18 and 29 years old in good health. This chain joins TRBV7-6 and TRBJ2-1; 8 bases are a match to TRBD2. CDR3 in DNA: TGTGCCAGCAGCTTAGTAGCGGGAAATGAGCAGTTCTTC. Amino acids: CASSLVAGNEQFF.